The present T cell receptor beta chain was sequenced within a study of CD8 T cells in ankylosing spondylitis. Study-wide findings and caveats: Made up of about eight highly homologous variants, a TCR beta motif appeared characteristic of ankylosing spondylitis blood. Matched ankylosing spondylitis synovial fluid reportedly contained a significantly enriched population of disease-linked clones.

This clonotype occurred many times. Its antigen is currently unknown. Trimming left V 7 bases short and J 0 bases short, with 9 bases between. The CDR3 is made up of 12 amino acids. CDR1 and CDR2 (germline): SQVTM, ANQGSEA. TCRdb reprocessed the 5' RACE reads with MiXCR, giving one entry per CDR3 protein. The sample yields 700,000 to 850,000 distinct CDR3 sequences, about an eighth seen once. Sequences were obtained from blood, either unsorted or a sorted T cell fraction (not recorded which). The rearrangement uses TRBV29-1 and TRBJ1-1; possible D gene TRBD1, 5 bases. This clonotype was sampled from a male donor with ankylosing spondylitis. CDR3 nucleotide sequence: TGCAGCGAAAGGACATTGAACACTGAAGCTTTCTTT. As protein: CSERTLNTEAFF.